One and the same sample provided the 25 T cell receptor beta chains below, sequenced in a study of OX40 agonist ivuxolimab in advanced cancers. Data came from immunoSEQ multiplex PCR; TCRdb stores just in-frame clones and leaves some out. This sample has tens of thousands of clones, with about 85% found just once. Source: CD4+ or CD8+ T cells sorted from blood, taken in a trial of the OX40 agonist ivuxolimab. Source of these receptors: an adult with an advanced solid tumor such as melanoma, head and neck, liver or kidney cancer.

The chain is built from TRBV5-1 and TRBJ2-7; D remains unclear. Trimming shortened V by 4 bases and J by 2 bases, and 13 bases separated the two germline ends. Germline loops: CDR1 SGHRS, CDR2 YFSETQ. This CDR3 comprises 14 residues. In DNA, the CDR3 is TGCGCCAGCAGCCCGTCTGTTTTGGCCTACGAGCAGTACTTC. It specifies CASSPSVLAYEQYF.

J is TRBJ2-5 and V is TRBV7-3, with TRBD1 matching over 7 bases. With V trimmed by 5 bases and J by 1 base, 1 base remained unmatched. This CDR3 spans 13 amino acids. Germline CDR1 is SGHTA and CDR2 is FQGTGA. CDR3 DNA sequence: TGTGCCAGCAGCCGGGACAGCCAAGAGACCCAGTACTTC. Translated, it gives CASSRDSQETQYF. Filled out from reference TRBV7-3 and TRBJ2-5, the complete variable domain reads GAGVSQTPSNKVTEKGKYVELRCDPISGHTALYWYRQSLGQGPEFLIYFQGTGAADDSGLPNDRFFAVRPEGSVSTLKIQRTERGDSAVYLCASSRDSQETQYFGPGTRLLVL.

The gene calls are TRBV2 and TRBJ2-1, with a tentative D call TRBD2 (5 bases). The CDR3 has 15 amino acids. Per germline, CDR1 SNHLY and CDR2 FYNNEI. V was shortened by 6 bases and J by 0 bases, with 12 bases between the two germline ends. The DNA for the CDR3 is TGTGCCAGCAGGGAGGACTTAAGCTCCTACAATGAGCAGTTCTTC. Encoded protein: CASREDLSSYNEQFF.

The genes are TRBV7-2 and TRBJ1-1; possibly TRBD1 for D (5 bases). Germline V gene sequence: CDR1 SGHTA, CDR2 FQGNSA. Trimming took 3 bases from V and 1 from J, leaving 6 bases between them. This CDR3 spans 13 amino acids. CDR3 amino acids: CASSFGGNTEAFF. CDR3 nucleotides: TGTGCCAGCAGCTTCGGGGGGAACACTGAAGCTTTCTTT.

The chain combines TRBV30 with TRBJ2-7; 11 positions match TRBD2. The germline CDR1 and CDR2 sequences are GTSNPN and SVGIG (reference sequence). The V and J ends lost 4 bases and 3 bases, in that order; junction bases with no gene match: 5. The CDR3 has 14 residues. CDR3 region: CAWKVAGGLYEQYF. The CDR3 nucleotides are TGTGCCTGGAAAGTAGCGGGAGGGCTCTACGAGCAGTACTTC.

A note on this clone: The sample contains more than one DNA sequence encoding this CDR3. The rearrangement joins TRBV27 to TRBJ1-5; D is undetermined. This CDR3 has 12 residues. V gave up 5 bases and J gave up 3 bases, with 5 bases separating them. Germline CDR1 reads MNHEY; CDR2 reads SMNVEV (reference sequence). CDR3 loop: CASSPYNQPQHF. CDR3 nucleotides: TGTGCCAGCAGTCCTTACAATCAGCCCCAGCATTTT.

The chain carries TRBV5-1 and TRBJ1-4; D uncertain. The V end was cut by 3 bases, the J end by 8 bases, with 14 bases between. Germline-derived CDR1 and CDR2 are SGHRS and YFSETQ. The CDR3 has 14 amino acids. CDR3: CASSSLQSGEKLFF. CDR3 DNA: TGCGCCAGCAGCTCGCTCCAGTCCGGGGAAAAACTGTTTTTT.

The gene calls are TRBV5-4 and TRBJ2-1; tentatively, D is TRBD2 (7 bases). Germline CDR1 is SGHNT and CDR2 is YYREEE (reference sequence). Between the trimmed V and J ends, which lost 0 bases and 7 bases, there was a span of 17 bases. The CDR3 totals 16 residues. CDR3 loop: CASSLEGGATANEQFF. The CDR3 nucleotides are TGTGCCAGCAGCTTGGAGGGGGGGGCGACAGCAAATGAGCAGTTCTTC.

This chain links TRBV29-1 with TRBJ2-1, with 14 bases identical to TRBD2. V dropped 7 bases and J dropped 9; count of bases not matched to a gene: 11. The CDR3 is made up of 15 amino acids. Germline V CDR1 and CDR2: SQVTM, ANQGSEA. This CDR3 is CSASTGTSGSIEQFF. CDR3 nucleotide sequence: TGCAGCGCGAGTACCGGGACTAGCGGGAGTATTGAGCAGTTCTTC.

This clone was seen only a few times. The genes are TRBV4-2 and TRBJ1-3; TRBD1 might be the D (6 bases). The CDR3 is made up of 16 amino acids. V was clipped by 0 bases and J by 0 bases, with 9 bases between them. Germline V gives CDR1 LGHNA, CDR2 YNFKEQ. This CDR3 reads CASSQDRGSSGNTIYF. The CDR3 DNA sequence: TGTGCCAGCAGCCAAGATAGGGGGAGCTCTGGAAACACCATATATTTT.

This clone has a single count. The chain has TRBV5-6 and TRBJ2-2; TRBD2 matches 7 bases. In germline, CDR1 is SGHDT, CDR2 YYEEEE. This CDR3 has 14 amino acids. With V trimmed by 6 bases and J by 7 bases, 9 bases remained unmatched. The CDR3 nucleotides read TGTGCCAGCACCAAGGGAGGGCTTGTCGGGGAGCTGTTTTTT. Translating gives CASTKGGLVGELFF.

The chain carries TRBV7-2 and TRBJ2-5, with TRBD1 identical over 8 bases. The J segment lost 4 bases and the V segment lost 5 bases, leaving 6 bases of the junction unmatched. Germline CDR1 and CDR2: SGHTA and FQGNSA. The length of the CDR3 is 14 residues. The CDR3 spells CASSEDRVAETQYF. The DNA for the CDR3 is TGTGCCAGCAGCGAGGACAGGGTTGCAGAGACCCAGTACTTC.

The J gene is TRBJ2-5, the V gene TRBV9; 8 bases align to TRBD2. Trimming cost V 0 bases and J 2 bases; bases outside gene matches: 12. The CDR3 extends over 18 amino acids. Germline CDR1 reads SGDLS; CDR2 reads YYNGEE. The CDR3 DNA is TGTGCCAGCAGCGTAGAGGCAGCGGGAGTTGGTCCGCAAGAGACCCAGTACTTC. Its protein product is CASSVEAAGVGPQETQYF.

This chain connects TRBV5-8 to TRBJ2-1; 9 nucleotides match TRBD2. Trimming removed 0 bases from V and 2 bases from J; junction bases left unmatched: 0. Germline V gene data show CDR1 as SGHTS and CDR2 as YDEGEE. The CDR3 extends over 15 amino acids. CDR3 sequence reads: CASSLVAGAYNEQFF. In DNA, the CDR3 is TGTGCCAGCAGCTTGGTAGCGGGGGCCTACAATGAGCAGTTCTTC.

J is TRBJ2-3 and V is TRBV28; maybe TRBD1 (7 bases). Germline-derived CDR1 and CDR2 are MDHEN and SYDVKM. V lost 3 bases and J lost 4, with 14 bases in between. This CDR3 contains 15 residues. The CDR3 coding sequence is TGTGCCAGCAGTTTGGGGCAGGGGGACTCAGATACGCAGTATTTT. Its protein is CASSLGQGDSDTQYF. Full variable domain (remainder filled in from reference TRBV28 and TRBJ2-3): DVKVTQSSRYLVKRTGEKVFLECVQDMDHENMFWYRQDPGLGLRLIYFSYDVKMKEKGDIPEGYSVSREKKERFSLILESASTNQTSMYLCASSLGQGDSDTQYFGPGTRLTVL.

V and J are TRBV28 and TRBJ2-7; 13 nucleotides line up with TRBD2. The germline V gene encodes CDR1 MDHEN and CDR2 SYDVKM. This CDR3 spans 16 amino acids. Trimming removed 11 bases from V and 6 bases from J; junction bases left unmatched: 16. In DNA form, the CDR3 reads TGTGCCTCCAACCCCCCGGCCGGGACTAGCGGGACCGAGCAGTACTTC. Translated, it gives CASNPPAGTSGTEQYF.

This chain uses TRBV7-9 with TRBJ2-1; 7 bases are shared with TRBD1. From germline, CDR1 is SEHNR and CDR2 FQNEAQ (reference sequence). The CDR3 is 14 amino acids. Unmatched junction bases numbered 5, after V lost 4 bases and J lost 5 bases. CDR3 region: CASSSRQGNNEQFF. The CDR3 DNA sequence: TGTGCCAGCAGCTCTAGACAGGGTAACAATGAGCAGTTCTTC.

For this clone: The CDR3 end shows no conserved phenylalanine or tryptophan, and so a read error is likely. It is unclear where the CDR3 begins or ends on the DNA, so no DNA is shown, and the CDR3 is as TCRdb lists it. The chain joins TRBV19 to TRBJ1-1; TRBD1, the D gene given by the table, was not confirmed from the DNA. The CDR3 sequence runs 13 residues, both termini included. CDR1 LNHDA and CDR2 SQIVND come from the germline V gene (reference sequence). The CDR3 reads CASSPDRGYALRV.

This chain links TRBV5-5 with TRBJ2-1; D is unclear. Trimming stripped 0 bases from V and 0 bases from J, with 10 bases between. This CDR3 is 16 amino acids long. CDR1 is SGHKS and CDR2 is YYEKEE in the germline V gene (reference sequence). The CDR3 DNA follows: TGTGCCAGCAGCTTGGAGTCTCCCTTCTCCTACAATGAGCAGTTCTTC. Translated, it gives CASSLESPFSYNEQFF.

The chain is built from TRBV28 and TRBJ2-7; 7 nucleotides line up with TRBD1. The CDR3 has 15 amino acids. After removal of 5 bases from V and 0 bases from J, the junction contained 7 bases not matched to a gene. The germline V gene has CDR1 MDHEN and CDR2 SYDVKM. The CDR3 reads CASSPGGLSSYEQYF. In DNA form, the CDR3 reads TGTGCCAGCAGTCCAGGGGGTCTGAGCTCCTACGAGCAGTACTTC.

This clone was seen a single time. V is TRBV30 and J is TRBJ1-2; weak D call: TRBD1 (5 bases). Trimming stripped 0 bases from V and 4 bases from J, with 12 bases between. The CDR3 loop spans 14 amino acids. Looked up from germline, CDR1 is GTSNPN and CDR2 is SVGIG (reference sequence). Here the CDR3 reads CAWSVGQGSYGYTF. The CDR3 region has the DNA TGTGCCTGGAGTGTCGGCCAGGGTTCCTATGGCTACACCTTC.

Turning to this clone: Different DNA sequences within this sample yield the same CDR3. This chain links TRBV18 with TRBJ2-7; 7 bases map to TRBD1. This CDR3 comprises 15 residues. Germline V gene sequence: CDR1 KGHSH, CDR2 LQKENI. The V gene end was trimmed by 2 bases and the J gene end by 4 bases; junction bases not matched to a gene: 8. CDR3 region: CASSPVIGTEYEQYF. CDR3 in DNA: TGTGCCAGCTCACCAGTAATCGGGACAGAATACGAGCAGTACTTC.

This clone was seen more than once but under ten times. V usage is TRBV5-6 and J usage is TRBJ2-1, with 9 bases matching TRBD2. The CDR3 extends over 14 amino acids. V lost 2 bases and J lost 4; bases outside the gene matches: 1. Germline loops: CDR1 SGHDT, CDR2 YYEEEE. CDR3 coding DNA: TGTGCCAGCAGCTTCCTAGCGGGATACAATGAGCAGTTCTTC. This sequence encodes CASSFLAGYNEQFF.

The chain couples TRBV13 to TRBJ2-5, with TRBD2 as a possible D gene (6 bases). The length of the CDR3 is 12 residues. CDR1 and CDR2 from the germline V gene are PRHDT and FYEKMQ (reference sequence). The V end was cut by 7 bases, the J end by 5 bases, with 11 bases between. CDR3 amino acids: CASTGRGETQYF. CDR3 sequence (DNA): TGTGCCAGCACGGGACGGGGGGAGACCCAGTACTTC.

The chain carries TRBV28 and TRBJ2-1; D remains unclear. V was pared by 1 base and J by 6 bases, with 10 bases between. Germline V gene lookup returns CDR1 MDHEN and CDR2 SYDVKM. This CDR3 is 14 amino acids long. The CDR3 region has the DNA TGTGCCAGCAGTTTATCTAGTTCCCTCAATGAGCAGTTCTTC. Translated, it gives CASSLSSSLNEQFF.